A single sample gave rise to the 26 T cell receptor beta chains below, sequenced in a study of shared clonotypes between healthy human individuals. Sequencing used immunoSEQ multiplex PCR; TCRdb keeps in-frame clones, though not all of them. The sample has some 2.1 million clones; about 93% are singletons. Selected positively for CCR7 and CD45RO-negative, naive CD8 cells excluded terminally differentiated effector memory CD45RA+ cells. What was sequenced was naive CD8+ T cells from PBMCs. These receptor sequences come from a man between 18 and 29 years old in good health. Some clones in this sample may be carry-over from other donors' samples.

The chain recombines TRBV5-4 with TRBJ2-3, with 7 bases aligning to TRBD2. Germline V gene sequence: CDR1 SGHNT, CDR2 YYREEE (reference sequence). The length of the CDR3 is 16 residues. The V gene end was trimmed by 3 bases and the J gene end by 5 bases; junction bases not matched to a gene: 12. CDR3 sequence reads: CASSSSSGLRGDTQYF. The CDR3 DNA follows: TGTGCCAGCAGCTCTTCTAGCGGCCTTAGGGGAGATACGCAGTATTTT.

The chain carries TRBV7-9 and TRBJ1-4; D remains ambiguous. CDR3 length: 12 amino acids. Germline V CDR1 and CDR2: SEHNR, FQNEAQ (reference sequence). Trimming pared 3 bases from V and 7 bases from J, leaving 6 bases between. The CDR3 loop reads CASSFAVEKLFF. The DNA for the CDR3 is TGTGCCAGCAGCTTCGCGGTTGAAAAACTGTTTTTT. Full variable domain (outside the CDR3, taken from reference TRBV7-9 and TRBJ1-4): DTGVSQNPRHKITKRGQNVTFRCDPISEHNRLYWYRQTLGQGPEFLTYFQNEAQLEKSRLLSDRFSAERPKGSFSTLEIQRTEQGDSAMYLCASSFAVEKLFFGSGTQLSVL.

The chain joins TRBV27 to TRBJ1-1, with unresolved D. V was clipped by 6 bases and J by 5 bases, with 13 bases between them. CDR1 and CDR2 (germline): MNHEY, SMNVEV (reference sequence). The CDR3 totals 13 residues. The CDR3 here is CASSPLLGTEAFF. The CDR3 DNA reads as TGTGCCAGCAGCCCCCTACTGGGGACTGAAGCTTTCTTT.

The V and J genes are TRBV10-3 and TRBJ2-1, with 11 bases lining up with TRBD2. The germline V gene encodes CDR1 ENHRY and CDR2 SYGVKD. The V segment lost 7 bases and the J segment 3 bases; nucleotides outside the gene matches: 8. The CDR3 length is 16 residues. Here the CDR3 reads CAIKETSGTNYNEQFF. CDR3 DNA sequence: TGTGCCATCAAGGAGACTAGCGGGACCAACTACAATGAGCAGTTCTTC.

The chain employs TRBV4-3 and TRBJ2-5; 8 bases align to TRBD2. The CDR3 spans 15 residues. J gave up 4 bases and V 4 bases, and 8 bases lay outside the gene matches. CDR1 and CDR2 from the germline V gene are LGHNA and YSLEER. CDR3 amino acids: CASSRLWTSLETQYF. The CDR3, as DNA: TGCGCCAGCAGCCGCTTATGGACTAGCTTAGAGACCCAGTACTTC.

The CDR3 bases are TGTGCCAGCAGCCAGGGCCCCTACGAGCAGTACTTC. Its protein is CASSQGPYEQYF. The chain has TRBV14 and TRBJ2-7; D unclear. Trimming shortened V by 3 bases and J by 2 bases, and 5 bases separated the two germline ends. Germline V gene sequence: CDR1 SGHDN, CDR2 FVKESK. CDR3 length equals 12 residues. The full variable domain, completed using reference TRBV14 and TRBJ2-7, is EAGVTQFPSHSVIEKGQTVTLRCDPISGHDNLYWYRRVMGKEIKFLLHFVKESKQDESGMPNNRFLAERTGGTYSTLKVQPAELEDSGVYFCASSQGPYEQYFGPGTRLTVT.

The rearrangement joins TRBV5-4 to TRBJ2-7, with 8 bases lining up with TRBD1. The junction had 8 bases not matched to a gene; V was cut back by 7 bases and J by 2 bases. The CDR3 length is 14 residues. CDR1 and CDR2 from the germline V gene are SGHNT and YYREEE (reference sequence). CDR3 nucleotide sequence: TGTGCCAGCGGGGGGACAGGTAGAACCTACGAGCAGTACTTC. Translating it yields CASGGTGRTYEQYF.

As for this clone: Other DNA sequences from this sample encode an identical CDR3 as well. V and J are TRBV27 and TRBJ2-7; D call uncertain. Per the germline V gene, CDR1 is MNHEY and CDR2 is SMNVEV (reference sequence). The CDR3 sequence is 11 residues long. V shed 8 bases and J shed 1 base, with 6 bases lying between them. This chain's CDR3 is CASRDSYEQYF. The CDR3 DNA reads TGTGCCAGCCGAGATTCCTACGAGCAGTACTTC.

This clone was observed a single time. The chain couples TRBV27 to TRBJ2-5; D is unclear. V was trimmed by 0 bases and J by 0 bases, leaving 8 bases between them. CDR3 size: 15 residues. CDR1 and CDR2 from the germline V gene are MNHEY and SMNVEV (reference sequence). CDR3 region: CASSLSIDYQETQYF. The CDR3 region has the DNA TGTGCCAGCAGTTTATCAATAGATTACCAAGAGACCCAGTACTTC.

The CDR3 region has the DNA TGTGCCAGTAGACGGGTCGGGGGGGGCGACAATCAGCCCCAGCATTTT. It encodes CASRRVGGGDNQPQHF. The chain employs TRBV19 and TRBJ1-5, with D possibly TRBD1 on 6 matching bases. The germline V gene encodes CDR1 LNHDA and CDR2 SQIVND (reference sequence). V was pared by 6 bases and J by 3 bases, with 18 bases between. This CDR3 is built from 16 residues. Looking up the rest from reference TRBV19 and TRBJ1-5 gives the full variable domain: DGGITQSPKYLFRKEGQNVTLSCEQNLNHDAMYWYRQDPGQGLRLIYYSQIVNDFQKGDIAEGYSVSREKKESFPLTVTSAQKNPTAFYLCASRRVGGGDNQPQHFGDGTRLSIL.

The chain joins TRBV7-6 to TRBJ2-7, with 7 bases fitting TRBD1. The CDR3 sequence is 15 residues long. J was trimmed by 1 base and V by 3 bases; bases with no gene match: 6. Per germline, CDR1 SGHVS and CDR2 FNYEAQ. The chain's CDR3 is CASSFRTGGSYEQYF. The DNA of the CDR3 is TGTGCCAGCAGCTTCCGGACAGGTGGGTCCTACGAGCAGTACTTC. The full variable domain, in which reference TRBV7-6 and TRBJ2-7 provide the parts outside the CDR3, is GAGVSQSPRYKVTKRGQDVALRCDPISGHVSLYWYRQALGQGPEFLTYFNYEAQQDKSGLPNDRFSAERPEGSISTLTIQRTEQRDSAMYRCASSFRTGGSYEQYFGPGTRLTVT.

Regarding this clone: Within the sample, other DNA sequences also encode this same CDR3. V and J are TRBV27 and TRBJ2-3, with TRBD2 matching over 11 bases. Looked up from germline, CDR1 is MNHEY and CDR2 is SMNVEV (reference sequence). The CDR3 runs to 14 residues. The trim removed 2 bases at V and 5 bases at J, leaving 0 bases unmatched. Here the CDR3 reads CASSLGLAGDTQYF. CDR3 sequence (DNA): TGTGCCAGCAGTTTAGGACTAGCGGGAGATACGCAGTATTTT.

The V call is TRBV6-1, the J call TRBJ2-6; D unclear. The CDR3 is 19 amino acids. Deletions cut 2 bases from V and 0 bases from J, with 17 bases between. In germline, CDR1 is MNHNS, CDR2 SASEGT. CDR3 bases: TGTGCCAGCAGTGAAAGTCCAGGCGTAAGTGCCTCTGGGGCCAACGTCCTGACTTTC. This translates into CASSESPGVSASGANVLTF.

The V call is TRBV19, the J call TRBJ2-1, with D possibly matching TRBD1 (5 bases). The germline gives CDR1 LNHDA, CDR2 SQIVND (reference sequence). There are 16 residues in the CDR3. The V gene lost 4 bases and the J gene lost 1 base, with 14 bases spanning the gap. Written as DNA, the CDR3 is TGTGCCAGTAGTAGAGACAGCCTTAGTTCCTACAATGAGCAGTTCTTC. Translated, it gives CASSRDSLSSYNEQFF.

The chain's CDR3 is CASSRAIDRVKGNTIYF. As DNA, the CDR3 is TGTGCCAGCAGCCGAGCGATTGACAGGGTGAAAGGAAACACCATATATTTT. This chain links TRBV7-9 with TRBJ1-3; TRBD1 agrees at 7 bases. This CDR3 comprises 17 residues. V trimming: 5 bases; J trimming: 4 bases; junction bases outside the gene matches: 14. Germline V lookup: CDR1 SEHNR, CDR2 FQNEAQ (reference sequence).

The chain couples TRBV19 to TRBJ1-2; no definite D call. Germline V gene lookup returns CDR1 LNHDA and CDR2 SQIVND (reference sequence). The CDR3 contains 13 residues. The V and J ends lost 5 bases and 0 bases respectively, with 7 bases between them. This CDR3 reads CASSLGTNYGYTF. The CDR3 nucleotides are TGTGCCAGTAGTCTCGGGACTAACTATGGCTACACCTTC.

This sequence joins TRBV27 and TRBJ1-1; D unclear. Looked up from germline, CDR1 is MNHEY and CDR2 is SMNVEV (reference sequence). Trimming removed 3 bases from V and 0 bases from J, with 8 bases in between. This CDR3 has 14 amino acids. The chain's CDR3 is CASSFFGLNTEAFF. The CDR3 nucleotides read TGTGCCAGCAGTTTTTTCGGTCTGAACACTGAAGCTTTCTTT.

The rearrangement uses TRBV2 and TRBJ2-1, with TRBD2 matching 9 bases. V dropped 5 bases and J dropped 6; count of bases not matched to a gene: 8. Germline CDR1 is SNHLY and CDR2 is FYNNEI. This CDR3 region has 15 residues. CDR3 nucleotide sequence: TGTGCCAGCAGTCTTATAGCGGGAGTTATCAATGAGCAGTTCTTC. Translated, it gives CASSLIAGVINEQFF.

The V call is TRBV19, the J call TRBJ1-2; D is undetermined. The CDR3 contains 12 residues. V dropped 3 bases and J dropped 6 bases, with 8 bases sitting between them. Germline assignment: CDR1 LNHDA and CDR2 SQIVND (reference sequence). CDR3 in DNA: TGTGCCAGTAGTATTCGGCAGGATGGCTACACCTTC. It translates to CASSIRQDGYTF.

The chain combines TRBV27 with TRBJ1-1, with a possible D match to TRBD1 (6 bases). This CDR3 has 14 residues. With 1 base removed from V and 6 bases from J, the gap between germline ends came to 12 bases. The germline V gene has CDR1 MNHEY and CDR2 SMNVEV (reference sequence). For the CDR3, the DNA is TGTGCCAGCAGTTTATGGGGGACATATCCTGAAGCTTTCTTT. It specifies CASSLWGTYPEAFF.

The chain combines TRBV28 with TRBJ2-7, with D unresolved. Per germline, CDR1 MDHEN and CDR2 SYDVKM. The length of the CDR3 is 13 residues. Trimming took 6 bases from V and 2 from J, leaving 11 bases between them. The CDR3 nucleotides read TGTGCCAGCAGCCAACGAACCGCCTACGAGCAGTACTTC. Translation gives CASSQRTAYEQYF.

The chain has TRBV29-1 and TRBJ1-1; the D is unclear. The germline V gene encodes CDR1 SQVTM and CDR2 ANQGSEA. This CDR3 comprises 13 residues. The V end lost 6 bases, the J end lost 5 bases, and 16 bases lay between the germline ends. CDR3 sequence: CSVPPHGRTEAFF. The CDR3 region has the DNA TGCAGCGTGCCCCCACACGGGAGAACTGAAGCTTTCTTT. The complete variable domain, with remaining parts taken from reference TRBV29-1 and TRBJ1-1, reads SAVISQKPSRDICQRGTSLTIQCQVDSQVTMMFWYRQQPGQSLTLIATANQGSEATYESGFVIDKFPISRPNLTFSTLTVSNMSPEDSSIYLCSVPPHGRTEAFFGQGTRLTVV.

The chain recombines TRBV19 with TRBJ2-5, with 11 bases fitting TRBD1. The V and J ends lost 10 bases and 7 bases, in that order; junction bases with no gene match: 8. Germline V CDR1 and CDR2: LNHDA, SQIVND (reference sequence). The CDR3 extends over 13 amino acids. CDR3 coding DNA: TGTGCCACAACGGACAGGGGGCCAGGGACCCAGTACTTC. Translating it yields CATTDRGPGTQYF. The whole variable domain, filled in from reference TRBV19 and TRBJ2-5, reads DGGITQSPKYLFRKEGQNVTLSCEQNLNHDAMYWYRQDPGQGLRLIYYSQIVNDFQKGDIAEGYSVSREKKESFPLTVTSAQKNPTAFYLCATTDRGPGTQYFGPGTRLLVL.

The genes are TRBV6-5 and TRBJ2-3; the D gene is possibly TRBD1 (5 bases). V was trimmed by 5 bases and J by 1 base, leaving 10 bases between them. From germline, CDR1 is MNHEY and CDR2 SVGAGI. The CDR3 runs to 14 residues. CDR3: CASSLLGGTDTQYF. The CDR3 nucleotides are TGTGCCAGCAGTCTCCTAGGGGGCACAGATACGCAGTATTTT.

The chain couples TRBV27 to TRBJ2-7; D remains ambiguous. Germline assignment: CDR1 MNHEY and CDR2 SMNVEV (reference sequence). The CDR3 extends over 12 amino acids. V was cut by 5 bases and J by 1 base, with 6 bases left in between. The CDR3 sequence is CASSIESYEQYF. In nucleotides, the CDR3 is TGTGCCAGCAGTATCGAGTCCTACGAGCAGTACTTC.

This clone has just a few counts. The rearrangement links TRBV27 to TRBJ1-1, with 9 bases lining up with TRBD1. Trimming removed 2 bases from V and 1 base from J; junction bases left unmatched: 5. The CDR3 has 16 amino acids. Germline V gene data show CDR1 as MNHEY and CDR2 as SMNVEV (reference sequence). CDR3 sequence reads: CASSLLPGQGNTEAFF. The DNA for the CDR3 is TGTGCCAGCAGTTTACTCCCGGGACAGGGGAACACTGAAGCTTTCTTT.